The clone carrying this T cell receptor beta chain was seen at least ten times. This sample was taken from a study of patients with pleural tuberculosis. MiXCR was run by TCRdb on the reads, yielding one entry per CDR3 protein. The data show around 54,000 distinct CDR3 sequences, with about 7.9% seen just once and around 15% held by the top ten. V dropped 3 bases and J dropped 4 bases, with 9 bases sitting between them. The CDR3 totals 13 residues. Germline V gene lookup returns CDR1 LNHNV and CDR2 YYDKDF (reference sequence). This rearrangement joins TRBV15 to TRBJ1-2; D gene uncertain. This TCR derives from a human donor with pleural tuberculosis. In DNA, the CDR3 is TGTGCCACCAGCAGCAGTTTCGTCTATGGCTACACCTTC. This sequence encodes CATSSSFVYGYTF.